The clone carrying this T cell receptor (beta chain) was recorded a few times. Authors' data handling: Nucleated cell counts were estimated from reference gene primer amplification. This table comes from immunoSEQ multiplex PCR, and its TCRdb copy is limited to in-frame clones, with some not included. V and J calls plus clone size are reproduced from that table; the DNA served to infer D and trimming. The data show tens of thousands of clones, with more than 80% seen just once and around 10% held by the top ten. The CDR3 is 14 amino acids. The germline V gene encodes CDR1 SGHAT and CDR2 FQNNGV. The V and J ends lost 7 bases and 4 bases respectively, with 17 bases between them. The sample is drawn from a study of blood T cell repertoires in COVID-19. Study at large: From the United States, Italy and Spain came samples of acute and convalescent COVID-19. T cells, B-cell-depleted T cells, or PBMCs supplied cDNA or gDNA.

The gene calls are TRBV11-2 and TRBJ2-7; D perhaps matches TRBD1 (6 bases). The clonotype comes from a man aged 60 to 69 with acute or convalescent COVID-19. Sequenced sample: peripheral blood. The CDR3 region is CASTSIQGSYEQYF. In nucleotides, the CDR3 is TGTGCCAGCACCTCAATACAGGGCTCGTACGAGCAGTACTTC.